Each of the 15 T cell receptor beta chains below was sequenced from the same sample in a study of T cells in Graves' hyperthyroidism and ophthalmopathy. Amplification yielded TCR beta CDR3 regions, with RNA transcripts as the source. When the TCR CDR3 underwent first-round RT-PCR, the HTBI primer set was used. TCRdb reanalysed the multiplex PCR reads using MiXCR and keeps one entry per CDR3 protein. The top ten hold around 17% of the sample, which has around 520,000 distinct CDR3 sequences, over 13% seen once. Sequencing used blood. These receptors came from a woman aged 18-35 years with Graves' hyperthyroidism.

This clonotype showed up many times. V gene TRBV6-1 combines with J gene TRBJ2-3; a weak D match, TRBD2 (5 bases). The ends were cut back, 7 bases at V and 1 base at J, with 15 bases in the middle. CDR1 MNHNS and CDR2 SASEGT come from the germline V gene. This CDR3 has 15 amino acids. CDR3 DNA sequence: TGTGCCAGCACCCCAGCGGCAGCCGGCACAGATACGCAGTATTTT. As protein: CASTPAAAGTDTQYF.

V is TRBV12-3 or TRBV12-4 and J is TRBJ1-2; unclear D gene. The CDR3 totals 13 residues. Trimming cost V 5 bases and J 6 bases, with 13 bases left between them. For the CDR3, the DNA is TGTGCCAGCAGTATACTAGGCAGAGATGGCTACACCTTC. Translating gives CASSILGRDGYTF.

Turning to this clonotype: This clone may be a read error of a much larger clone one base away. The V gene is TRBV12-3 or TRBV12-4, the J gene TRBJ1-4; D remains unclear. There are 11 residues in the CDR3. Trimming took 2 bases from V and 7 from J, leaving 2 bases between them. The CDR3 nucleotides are TGTGCCAGCAGTTTAAGTGAAAAACTGTTTTTT. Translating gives CASSLSEKLFF.

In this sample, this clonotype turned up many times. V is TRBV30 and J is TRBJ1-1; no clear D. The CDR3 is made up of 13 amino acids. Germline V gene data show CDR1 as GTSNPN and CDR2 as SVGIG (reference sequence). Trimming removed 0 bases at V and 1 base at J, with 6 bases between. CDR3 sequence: CAWSVQRNTEAFF. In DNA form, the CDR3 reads TGTGCCTGGAGTGTACAACGGAACACTGAAGCTTTCTTT.

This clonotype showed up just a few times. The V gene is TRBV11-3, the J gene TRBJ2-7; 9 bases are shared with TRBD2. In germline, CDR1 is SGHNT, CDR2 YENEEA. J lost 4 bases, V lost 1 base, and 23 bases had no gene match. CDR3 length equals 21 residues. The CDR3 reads CASSLGRAGKSFSGRSYEQYF. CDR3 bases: TGTGCCAGCAGCTTAGGCAGGGCGGGGAAGAGTTTCAGCGGGAGGTCGTACGAGCAGTACTTC.

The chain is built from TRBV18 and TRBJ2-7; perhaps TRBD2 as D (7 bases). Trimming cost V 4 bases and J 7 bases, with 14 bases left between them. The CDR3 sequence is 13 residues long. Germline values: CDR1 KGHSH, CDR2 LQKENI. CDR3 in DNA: TGTGCCAGCTCACTCGAGGGGGAGGGGGAGCAGTACGTC. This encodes CASSLEGEGEQYV.

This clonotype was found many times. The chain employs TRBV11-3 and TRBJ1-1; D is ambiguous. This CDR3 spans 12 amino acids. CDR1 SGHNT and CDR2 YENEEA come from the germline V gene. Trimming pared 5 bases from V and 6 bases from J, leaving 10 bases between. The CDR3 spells CASSPAGSEAFF. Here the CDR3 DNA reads TGTGCCAGCAGCCCCGCTGGTTCTGAAGCTTTCTTT. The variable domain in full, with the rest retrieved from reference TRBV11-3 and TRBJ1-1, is EAGVVQSPRYKIIEKKQPVAFWCNPISGHNTLYWYLQNLGQGPELLIRYENEEAVDDSQLPKDRFSAERLKGVDSTLKIQPAELGDSAVYLCASSPAGSEAFFGQGTRLTVV.

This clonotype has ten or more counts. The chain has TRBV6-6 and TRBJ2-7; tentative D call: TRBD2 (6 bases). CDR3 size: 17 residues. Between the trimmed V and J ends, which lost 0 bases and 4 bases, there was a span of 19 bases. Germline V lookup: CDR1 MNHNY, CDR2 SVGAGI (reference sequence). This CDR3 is CASSYSAGGSSRYEQYF. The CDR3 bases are TGTGCCAGCAGTTACTCAGCTGGAGGGTCGAGTAGGTACGAGCAGTACTTC.

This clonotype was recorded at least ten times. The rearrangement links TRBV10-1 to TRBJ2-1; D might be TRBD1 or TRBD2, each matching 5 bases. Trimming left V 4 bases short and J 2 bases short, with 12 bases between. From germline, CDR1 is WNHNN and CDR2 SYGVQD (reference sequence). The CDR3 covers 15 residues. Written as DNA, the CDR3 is TGCGCCAGCAGTGGTGGGGGAGAGCCCTACAATGAGCAGTTCTTC. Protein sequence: CASSGGGEPYNEQFF.

CDR3 DNA sequence: TGTGCCAGCAGCTTAGCGCCTCCGGGCGGCACAGATACGCAGTATTTT. Its translation: CASSLAPPGGTDTQYF. This sequence joins TRBV7-9 and TRBJ2-3; D not certain. The CDR3 is 16 residues long. V shed 0 bases and J shed 1 base, with 11 bases lying between them. Germline V gene lookup returns CDR1 SEHNR and CDR2 FQNEAQ (reference sequence).

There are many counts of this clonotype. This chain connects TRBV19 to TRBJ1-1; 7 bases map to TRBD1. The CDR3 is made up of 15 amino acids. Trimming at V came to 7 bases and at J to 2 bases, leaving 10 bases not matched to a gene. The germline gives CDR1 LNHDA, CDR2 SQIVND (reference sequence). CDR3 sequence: CASTPLTGPNTEAFF. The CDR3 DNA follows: TGTGCCAGTACCCCTCTGACAGGGCCCAACACTGAAGCTTTCTTT.

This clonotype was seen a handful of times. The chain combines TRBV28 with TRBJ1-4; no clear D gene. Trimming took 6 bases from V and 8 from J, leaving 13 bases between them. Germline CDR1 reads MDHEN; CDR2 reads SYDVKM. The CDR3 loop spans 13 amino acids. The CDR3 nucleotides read TGTGCCAGCAGACCTAATCTCGGAGAAAAACTGTTTTTT. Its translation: CASRPNLGEKLFF.

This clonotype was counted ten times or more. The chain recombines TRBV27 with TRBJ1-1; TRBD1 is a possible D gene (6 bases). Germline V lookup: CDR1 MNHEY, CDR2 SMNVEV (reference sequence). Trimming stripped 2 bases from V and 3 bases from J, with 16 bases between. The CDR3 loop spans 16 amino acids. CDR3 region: CASSLDRPDGDTEAFF. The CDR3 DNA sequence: TGTGCCAGCAGTTTAGACAGGCCGGATGGGGACACTGAAGCTTTCTTT.

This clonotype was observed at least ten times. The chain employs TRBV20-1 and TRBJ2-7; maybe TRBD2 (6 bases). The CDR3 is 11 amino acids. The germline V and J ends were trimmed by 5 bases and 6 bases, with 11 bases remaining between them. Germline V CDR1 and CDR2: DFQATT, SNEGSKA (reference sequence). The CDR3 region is CSAGRSVEQYF. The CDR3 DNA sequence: TGCAGTGCTGGGAGGAGCGTCGAGCAGTACTTC.

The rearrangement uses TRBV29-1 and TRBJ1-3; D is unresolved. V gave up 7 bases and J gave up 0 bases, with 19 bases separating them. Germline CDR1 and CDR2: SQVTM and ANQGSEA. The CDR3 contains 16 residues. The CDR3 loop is CSAEAGMDSSGNTIYF. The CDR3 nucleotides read TGCAGCGCCGAGGCGGGGATGGATAGCTCTGGAAACACCATATATTTT.